This TCR beta chain originates from a study of blood T cell repertoires in COVID-19 (TCRdb year 2020). About the full investigation: Samples from collaborators originated in the United States, Italy and Spain and spanned both the acute and convalescent phases of COVID-19. The prospective study material was composed of cDNA or gDNA derived from T cells, B-cell-depleted T cells, or PBMCs. Deeply sampled blood TCRbeta repertoires from subjects exposed to, actively infected with, or recovered from COVID-19 were included in the dataset. A freely available public database, intended as a resource for researchers studying the immune response to SARS-CoV-2, is where the repertoires were released. Samples came from the ongoing ImmuneRACE study (first 160 participants) plus 1,254 subjects from 6 global collaborators. A de-identified subject ID, COVID-19 status, age in years and sex were almost always included in the sample metadata. Where available, HLA class I and class II types were obtained from metadata supplied by the sample provider rather than from assay-based typing. Broad study findings and their caveats: The quantity of clinical and demographic metadata differed by source and by participant and was supplied without curation.

The CDR3 covers 17 residues, taking in both the cysteine and the phenylalanine. Kept here is only the CDR3 DNA, which spans 51 bases and is read in frame from base 1. V is pruned by 1 base and J by 7 bases, leaving 12 bases of the junction without a gene match. From a lookup of the germline V gene (reference sequence), CDR1 and CDR2 are LGHDT and YNNKEL. Whole blood was collected in K2EDTA tubes by collaborating institutions according to the institutions' own protocols. For TCRbeta analysis, collaborator samples were shipped as frozen whole blood, as isolated PBMCs, or as DNA extracted from either sample type. TCRbeta CDR3 regions were amplified from genomic DNA using the immunoSEQ Assay, a bias-controlled multiplex PCR. The study's own analysis went as follows. Nucleated cell counts per sample were estimated from amplification of reference gene primers within the assay. Sequence reads were collapsed and filtered to measure the absolute abundance of every unique TCRbeta CDR3 rearrangement. For each sample, productive Simpson clonality was calculated as the square root of Simpson's diversity index over productive rearrangements. This is the immuneACCESS table as TCRdb keeps it, with only in-frame sequences that have V and J called. A part of the clones is gone; compared with another copy, unresolved V genes explain less than half, and the rest is unexplained. V and J calls and clone size are those listed in that table; D and trimming were worked out from the DNA. For this sample there are about 49,000 clones; 87% appear just once. The ten largest make up approximately 4.7% of the sample.

Details on this clone: This clone's antigen is unknown. No clone much larger than this one lies a single base away; base qualities are absent.

Recombination linked TRBV3-1 (or the pseudogene TRBV3-2) to TRBJ2-1; 8 middle bases align to TRBD2. The sequencing sample was made of peripheral blood. The TCR comes from a human donor in a cohort sampled during active COVID-19. For the CDR3, the sequence is CASSQGSTGGPLNEQFF. The nucleotide sequence is given as TGTGCCAGCAGCCAAGGGTCTACGGGAGGGCCTCTAAATGAGCAGTTCTTC.